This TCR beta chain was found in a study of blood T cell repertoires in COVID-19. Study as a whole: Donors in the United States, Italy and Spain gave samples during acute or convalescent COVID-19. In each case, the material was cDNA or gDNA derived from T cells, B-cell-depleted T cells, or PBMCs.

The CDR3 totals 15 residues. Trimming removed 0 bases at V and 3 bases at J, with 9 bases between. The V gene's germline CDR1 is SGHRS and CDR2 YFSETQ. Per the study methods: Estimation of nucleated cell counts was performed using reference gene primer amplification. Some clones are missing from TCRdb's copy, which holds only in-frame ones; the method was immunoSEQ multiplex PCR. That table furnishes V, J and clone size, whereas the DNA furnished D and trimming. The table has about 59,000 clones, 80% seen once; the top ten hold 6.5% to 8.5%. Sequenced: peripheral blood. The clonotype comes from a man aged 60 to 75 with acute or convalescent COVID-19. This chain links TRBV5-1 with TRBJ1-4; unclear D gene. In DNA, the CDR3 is TGCGCCAGCAGCTTGGCGGGTAGCCCTAATGAAAAACTGTTTTTT. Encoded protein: CASSLAGSPNEKLFF. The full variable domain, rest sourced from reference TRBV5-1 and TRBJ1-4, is KAGVTQTPRYLIKTRGQQVTLSCSPISGHRSVSWYQQTPGQGLQFLFEYFSETQRNKGNFPGRFSGRQFSNSRSEMNVSTLELGDSALYLCASSLAGSPNEKLFFGSGTQLSVL.